This T cell receptor beta chain stems from a study of blood T cell repertoires in COVID-19. Study as a whole: Acute-phase and convalescent COVID-19 samples originated in the United States, Italy and Spain.

In terms of age and location, participants ranged from about 18 to 95 years and lived in 24 US areas. The authors' processing: For nucleated cells, counts were estimated from reference gene primer amplification. Only in-frame clones appear in the TCRdb table, and some are missing; sequencing was by immunoSEQ multiplex PCR. V, J and clone size derive from that table, while D and trimming were established from the DNA sequence. The sample has a few hundred thousand clones; 85% to 90% are singletons. CDR1 and CDR2 (germline): SGDLS, YYNGEE. The CDR3 totals 17 residues. V was cut by 0 bases and J by 0 bases, with 13 bases left in between.

This receptor was identified in a woman between 18 and 29 years old with acute COVID-19. Material: PBMCs or T cells enriched from blood (not recorded which). V and J are TRBV9 and TRBJ2-1, with D unclear. CDR3 in amino acids: CASSVGSGWSSYNEQFF. CDR3 nucleotides: TGTGCCAGCAGCGTAGGCTCCGGGTGGAGCTCCTACAATGAGCAGTTCTTC.